Below, 27 T cell receptor beta chains from the same sample are listed, as sequenced in a study of blood T cell repertoires in COVID-19. Sequenced by immunoSEQ multiplex PCR; TCRdb stores in-frame clones only, minus some. The sample has some 30,000 clones; just over 85% are singletons. Sample: peripheral blood. The receptors were sampled from a woman in her seventies with active COVID-19.

The chain joins TRBV28 to TRBJ2-1, with TRBD1 identical over 9 bases. The CDR3 contains 19 residues. With 3 bases clipped from V and 2 bases from J, the junction kept 14 bases outside the gene matches. The germline V gene encodes CDR1 MDHEN and CDR2 SYDVKM. The CDR3 DNA follows: TGTGCCAGCAGTTTGGTGCCTGAGACCGGGACAGGGACCTACAATGAGCAGTTCTTC. This encodes CASSLVPETGTGTYNEQFF.

CDR3 amino acids: CASSTDDTSQGGAFF. The CDR3 coding sequence is TGTGCCAGTAGTACCGACGATACTTCACAGGGGGGAGCTTTCTTT. The genes are TRBV19 and TRBJ1-1; 8 nucleotides align to TRBD1. V gave up 4 bases and J gave up 10 bases; unmatched junction bases: 14. CDR3 length equals 15 residues. Germline CDR1 and CDR2: LNHDA and SQIVND (reference sequence).

The chain has TRBV6-2 or TRBV6-3 and TRBJ2-5; D is ambiguous. V lost 2 bases and J lost 2, with 3 bases in between. This CDR3 has 12 amino acids. The germline CDR1 and CDR2 sequences are MNHEY and SVGEGT. The CDR3 region has the DNA TGTGCCAGCAGTTACCTGCAAGAGACCCAGTACTTC. It yields the protein CASSYLQETQYF.

The rearrangement uses TRBV7-2 and TRBJ2-1, with D maybe TRBD2 (6 bases). Trimming shortened V by 5 bases and J by 3 bases, and 17 bases separated the two germline ends. The V gene's germline CDR1 is SGHTA and CDR2 FQGNSA. The CDR3 consists of 16 residues. The CDR3 bases are TGTGCCAGCAGCACCCGTGCGGGGCACCTCTACAATGAGCAGTTCTTC. Encoded protein: CASSTRAGHLYNEQFF.

The chain joins TRBV10-3 to TRBJ2-5; D may be TRBD1 (5 bases). Trimming removed 0 bases at V and 5 bases at J, with 13 bases between. Germline V CDR1 and CDR2: ENHRY, SYGVKD. This CDR3 has 15 residues. CDR3: CAISESKGVGETQYF. The CDR3 DNA reads as TGTGCCATCAGTGAGTCGAAAGGGGTGGGGGAGACCCAGTACTTC.

This chain links TRBV5-6 with TRBJ1-6; D not certain. Looked up from germline, CDR1 is SGHDT and CDR2 is YYEEEE. Trimming shortened V by 4 bases and J by 9 bases, and 14 bases separated the two germline ends. This CDR3 comprises 14 residues. The CDR3 coding sequence is TGTGCCAGCAGCCCGGACGGGATAGTTTCACCCCTCCACTTT. This sequence encodes CASSPDGIVSPLHF.

The V gene is TRBV9, the J gene TRBJ2-3; no definite D call. The CDR3 runs 15 residues. V shed 6 bases and J shed 2 bases, with 16 bases lying between them. Germline assignment: CDR1 SGDLS and CDR2 YYNGEE. The CDR3 coding sequence is TGTGCCAGCAACACCCTTGGCGGCTTCACAGATACGCAGTATTTT. It codes for CASNTLGGFTDTQYF.

This chain links TRBV5-1 with TRBJ1-2; TRBD1 aligns across 7 bases. V trimming: 0 bases; J trimming: 8 bases; junction bases outside the gene matches: 10. This CDR3 is 15 amino acids long. Per germline, CDR1 SGHRS and CDR2 YFSETQ. CDR3 region: CASSLGAQGTRGYTF. CDR3 nucleotide sequence: TGCGCCAGCAGCTTGGGGGCACAGGGGACGAGAGGCTACACCTTC. The full variable domain, with the rest looked up from reference TRBV5-1 and TRBJ1-2, is KAGVTQTPRYLIKTRGQQVTLSCSPISGHRSVSWYQQTPGQGLQFLFEYFSETQRNKGNFPGRFSGRQFSNSRSEMNVSTLELGDSALYLCASSLGAQGTRGYTFGSGTRLTVV.

This chain uses TRBV6-5 with TRBJ1-2; perhaps TRBD1 as D (6 bases). Germline V gene sequence: CDR1 MNHEY, CDR2 SVGAGI. This CDR3 is built from 13 residues. Trimming removed 6 bases from V and 5 bases from J, with 13 bases in between. The CDR3 DNA reads as TGTGCCAGCAGGGACGGGGGGGCTTATGGCTACACCTTC. Its translation is CASRDGGAYGYTF.

The chain recombines TRBV19 with TRBJ1-1; D is perhaps TRBD1 (6 bases). Germline CDR1 is LNHDA and CDR2 is SQIVND (reference sequence). V dropped 4 bases and J dropped 5 bases, with 17 bases sitting between them. CDR3 length: 15 amino acids. The CDR3 DNA follows: TGTGCCAGTAGTAGAGTAGGGGGGGGCTCGACTGAAGCTTTCTTT. It specifies CASSRVGGGSTEAFF.

The CDR3 reads CASSPGLAGRPGELFF. The CDR3 coding sequence is TGTGCCAGCAGCCCCGGACTAGCGGGGAGGCCCGGGGAGCTGTTTTTT. The rearrangement links TRBV5-4 to TRBJ2-2; TRBD2 agrees at 12 bases. After removal of 4 bases from V and 6 bases from J, the junction contained 7 bases not matched to a gene. Germline CDR1 and CDR2: SGHNT and YYREEE (reference sequence). This CDR3 is 16 amino acids long.

The chain has TRBV5-4 and TRBJ1-2, with TRBD1 identical over 9 bases. The CDR3 spans 13 residues. J was trimmed by 6 bases and V by 5 bases; bases with no gene match: 5. Germline V lookup: CDR1 SGHNT, CDR2 YYREEE (reference sequence). The CDR3 bases are TGTGCCAGCAGGACGGGGACAGGGAATGGCTACACCTTC. Protein product: CASRTGTGNGYTF.

This chain joins TRBV6-5 and TRBJ2-5; no clear D. This CDR3 comprises 12 residues. Per germline, CDR1 MNHEY and CDR2 SVGAGI. V was cut by 5 bases and J by 7 bases, with 11 bases left in between. The CDR3 bases are TGTGCCAGCAGTCCCACCACCGGGACCCAGTACTTC. This codes for CASSPTTGTQYF.

This rearrangement joins TRBV7-3 to TRBJ2-6, with no clear D. With 2 bases removed from V and 1 base from J, the gap between germline ends came to 6 bases. The CDR3 length is 15 residues. Per germline, CDR1 SGHTA and CDR2 FQGTGA. CDR3 residues: CASSLQFSGANVLTF. In DNA form, the CDR3 reads TGTGCCAGCAGCTTACAGTTTTCTGGGGCCAACGTCCTGACTTTC.

The J gene is TRBJ2-7, the V gene TRBV5-5; 7 bases fit TRBD1. CDR3 length equals 15 residues. After removal of 6 bases from V and 2 bases from J, the junction contained 11 bases not matched to a gene. The V gene's germline CDR1 is SGHKS and CDR2 YYEKEE (reference sequence). The CDR3 reads CASKTDSQGAYEQYF. The CDR3 DNA reads as TGTGCCAGCAAGACTGATTCGCAGGGGGCCTACGAGCAGTACTTC. The whole variable domain, remainder taken from reference TRBV5-5 and TRBJ2-7, is DAGVTQSPTHLIKTRGQQVTLRCSPISGHKSVSWYQQVLGQGPQFIFQYYEKEERGRGNFPDRFSARQFPNYSSELNVNALLLGDSALYLCASKTDSQGAYEQYFGPGTRLTVT.

This clone was found a few times. This chain links TRBV27 with TRBJ2-7; TRBD2 agrees at 7 bases. This CDR3 is built from 14 residues. CDR1 and CDR2 (germline): MNHEY, SMNVEV (reference sequence). V dropped 5 bases and J dropped 1; count of bases not matched to a gene: 5. This chain's CDR3 is CASSQSGGSYEQYF. DNA for the CDR3: TGTGCCAGCAGTCAATCCGGGGGGTCCTACGAGCAGTACTTC.

The chain joins TRBV4-3 to TRBJ1-2; 8 bases are shared with TRBD1. Germline V gene data show CDR1 as LGHNA and CDR2 as YSLEER. V shed 1 base and J 5 bases; nucleotides not matched to a gene: 12. The CDR3 runs to 17 residues. The CDR3 protein is CASSQGAGQAHWYGYTF. DNA of the CDR3: TGCGCCAGCAGCCAAGGGGCGGGACAGGCCCACTGGTATGGCTACACCTTC.

The gene calls are TRBV6-2 or TRBV6-3 and TRBJ2-3, with 12 positions matching TRBD1. V dropped 5 bases and J dropped 4; count of bases not matched to a gene: 10. Germline V gene sequence: CDR1 MNHEY, CDR2 SVGEGT. This CDR3 spans 17 amino acids. CDR3 loop: CASSPRDRGLYADTQYF. In nucleotides, the CDR3 is TGTGCCAGCAGTCCCCGGGACAGGGGGCTCTACGCAGATACGCAGTATTTT.

This chain connects TRBV7-9 to TRBJ2-1; D is possibly TRBD2 (6 bases). V gave up 7 bases and J gave up 11 bases, with 15 bases separating them. CDR3 length equals 12 residues. Per germline, CDR1 SEHNR and CDR2 FQNEAQ (reference sequence). CDR3 sequence reads: CASTSLAGKQFF. In DNA, the CDR3 is TGTGCCAGCACCTCGCTGGCGGGGAAGCAGTTCTTC.

The gene calls are TRBV7-9 and TRBJ1-1; 7 nucleotides line up with TRBD1. Looked up from germline, CDR1 is SEHNR and CDR2 is FQNEAQ (reference sequence). J was trimmed by 3 bases and V by 5 bases; bases with no gene match: 12. The CDR3 loop spans 16 amino acids. In DNA form, the CDR3 reads TGTGCCAGCAGCCTGGCGCGACAGGGTTGGGACACTGAAGCTTTCTTT. Its protein product is CASSLARQGWDTEAFF.

The chain links TRBV19 to TRBJ2-3, with 9 bases identical to TRBD2. J lost 2 bases, V lost 7 bases, and 10 bases had no gene match. This CDR3 is built from 16 residues. Germline V gene data show CDR1 as LNHDA and CDR2 as SQIVND (reference sequence). The CDR3 DNA is TGTGCCAGTAAGGGGACTAGCAAGGGCTACACAGATACGCAGTATTTT. Its translation is CASKGTSKGYTDTQYF.

The V and J genes are TRBV6-2 or TRBV6-3 and TRBJ2-3; D is perhaps TRBD2 (7 bases). The CDR3 has 16 residues. Trimming took 3 bases from V and 2 from J, leaving 15 bases between them. Germline CDR1 reads MNHEY; CDR2 reads SVGEGT. CDR3 in amino acids: CASSYGQSGATDTQYF. The DNA for the CDR3 is TGTGCCAGCAGTTATGGACAGAGCGGGGCCACAGATACGCAGTATTTT.

J is TRBJ2-3 and V is TRBV4-2; 8 positions match TRBD2. The CDR3 length is 17 residues. Germline V gene lookup returns CDR1 LGHNA and CDR2 YNFKEQ. V lost 3 bases to trimming and J lost 4 bases; unmatched junction nucleotides: 12. The CDR3 here is CASSQGGGGLWADTQYF. The DNA for the CDR3 is TGTGCCAGCAGCCAGGGTGGCGGGGGGTTGTGGGCAGATACGCAGTATTTT.

This sequence joins TRBV9 and TRBJ2-1; D is perhaps TRBD2 (7 bases). Trimming cost V 2 bases and J 5 bases, with 14 bases left between them. Germline lookup yields CDR1 SGDLS and CDR2 YYNGEE. The CDR3 is made up of 15 amino acids. CDR3 coding DNA: TGTGCCAGCAGCGTGGAGGGGGGGCCTAACAATGAGCAGTTCTTC. It codes for CASSVEGGPNNEQFF.

The chain employs TRBV14 and TRBJ2-3; a possible D gene is TRBD2 (5 bases). The CDR3 length is 15 residues. With 4 bases removed from V and 1 base from J, the gap between germline ends came to 12 bases. CDR1 is SGHDN, CDR2 FVKESK, per germline. This CDR3 reads CASSRGLVGTDTQYF. The CDR3 region has the DNA TGTGCCAGCAGCCGCGGGCTCGTGGGCACAGATACGCAGTATTTT.

The chain uses TRBV6-5 and TRBJ2-3, with a tentative D call TRBD2 (7 bases). This CDR3 is 13 amino acids long. Germline CDR1 reads MNHEY; CDR2 reads SVGAGI. CDR3 in DNA: TGTGTCGCGGGGGCGTCGGGCACAGATACGCAGTATTTT. The encoded protein is CVAGASGTDTQYF.

The gene calls are TRBV7-2 and TRBJ2-7, with 8 bases fitting TRBD2. The germline V gene encodes CDR1 SGHTA and CDR2 FQGNSA. The V segment lost 0 bases and the J segment 3 bases; nucleotides outside the gene matches: 1. The CDR3 extends over 14 amino acids. The CDR3 bases are TGTGCCAGCAGCTTAGCTAGCGGGGACTACGAGCAGTACTTC. This gives the protein CASSLASGDYEQYF.